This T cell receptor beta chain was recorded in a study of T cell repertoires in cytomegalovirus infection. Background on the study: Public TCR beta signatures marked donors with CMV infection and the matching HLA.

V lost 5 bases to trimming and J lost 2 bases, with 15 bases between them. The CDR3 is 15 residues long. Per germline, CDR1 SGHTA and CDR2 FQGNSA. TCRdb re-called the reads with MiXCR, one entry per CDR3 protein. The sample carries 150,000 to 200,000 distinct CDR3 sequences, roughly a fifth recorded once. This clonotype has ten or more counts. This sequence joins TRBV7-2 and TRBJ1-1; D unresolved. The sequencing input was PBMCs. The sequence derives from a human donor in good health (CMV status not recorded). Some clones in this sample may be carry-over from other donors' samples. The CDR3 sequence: CASSVRRSSNTEAFF. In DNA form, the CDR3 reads TGTGCCAGCAGCGTACGACGGAGTTCTAACACTGAAGCTTTCTTT.